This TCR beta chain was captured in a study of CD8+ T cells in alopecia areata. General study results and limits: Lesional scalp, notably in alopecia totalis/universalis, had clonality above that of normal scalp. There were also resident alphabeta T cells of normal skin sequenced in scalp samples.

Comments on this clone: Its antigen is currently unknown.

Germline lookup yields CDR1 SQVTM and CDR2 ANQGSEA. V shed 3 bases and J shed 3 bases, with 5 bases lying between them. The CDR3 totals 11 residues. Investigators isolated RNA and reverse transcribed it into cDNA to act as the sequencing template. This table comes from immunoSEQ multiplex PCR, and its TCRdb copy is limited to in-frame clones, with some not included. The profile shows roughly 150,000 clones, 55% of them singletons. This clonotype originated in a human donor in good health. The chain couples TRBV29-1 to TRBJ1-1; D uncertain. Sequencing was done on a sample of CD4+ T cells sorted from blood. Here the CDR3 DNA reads TGCAGCGTTGACCAATACACTGAAGCTTTCTTT. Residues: CSVDQYTEAFF.